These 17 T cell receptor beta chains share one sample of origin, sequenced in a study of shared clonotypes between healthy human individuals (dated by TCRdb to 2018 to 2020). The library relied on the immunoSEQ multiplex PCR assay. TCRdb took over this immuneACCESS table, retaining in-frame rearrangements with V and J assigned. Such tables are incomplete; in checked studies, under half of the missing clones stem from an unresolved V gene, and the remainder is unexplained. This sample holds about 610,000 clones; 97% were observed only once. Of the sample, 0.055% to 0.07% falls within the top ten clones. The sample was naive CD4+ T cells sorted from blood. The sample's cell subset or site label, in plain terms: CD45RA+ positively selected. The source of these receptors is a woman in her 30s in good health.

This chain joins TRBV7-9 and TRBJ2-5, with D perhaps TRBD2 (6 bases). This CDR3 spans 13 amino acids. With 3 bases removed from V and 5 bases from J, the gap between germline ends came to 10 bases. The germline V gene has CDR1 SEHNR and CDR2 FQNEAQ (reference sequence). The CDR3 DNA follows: TGTGCCAGCAGCTTCCTAGCGTCGGAGACCCAGTACTTC. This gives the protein CASSFLASETQYF.

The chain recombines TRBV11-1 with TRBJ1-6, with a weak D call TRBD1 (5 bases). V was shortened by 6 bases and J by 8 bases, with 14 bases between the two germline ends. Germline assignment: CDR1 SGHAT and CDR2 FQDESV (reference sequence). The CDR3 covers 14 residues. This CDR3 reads CASSVGGEYSPLHF. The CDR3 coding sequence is TGTGCCAGCAGTGTTGGGGGAGAGTATTCACCCCTCCACTTT.

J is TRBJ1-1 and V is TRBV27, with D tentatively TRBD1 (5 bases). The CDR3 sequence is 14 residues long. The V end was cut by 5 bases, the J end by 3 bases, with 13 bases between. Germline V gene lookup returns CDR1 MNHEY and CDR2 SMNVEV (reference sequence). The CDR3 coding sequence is TGTGCCAGCAGTCCGGTTGGGGCTGACACTGAAGCTTTCTTT. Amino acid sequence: CASSPVGADTEAFF.

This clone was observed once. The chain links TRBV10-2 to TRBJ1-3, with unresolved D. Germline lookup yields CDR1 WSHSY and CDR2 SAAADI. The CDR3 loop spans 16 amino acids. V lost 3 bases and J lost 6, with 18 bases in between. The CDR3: CASSDVGSGTPNTIYF. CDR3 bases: TGCGCCAGCAGTGATGTAGGGTCCGGAACCCCAAACACCATATATTTT.

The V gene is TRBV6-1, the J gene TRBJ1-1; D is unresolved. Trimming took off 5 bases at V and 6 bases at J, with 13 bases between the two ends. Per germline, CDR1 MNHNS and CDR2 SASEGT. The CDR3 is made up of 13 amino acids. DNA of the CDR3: TGTGCCAGCAGTAACGATGGGAGGGCTGAAGCTTTCTTT. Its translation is CASSNDGRAEAFF.

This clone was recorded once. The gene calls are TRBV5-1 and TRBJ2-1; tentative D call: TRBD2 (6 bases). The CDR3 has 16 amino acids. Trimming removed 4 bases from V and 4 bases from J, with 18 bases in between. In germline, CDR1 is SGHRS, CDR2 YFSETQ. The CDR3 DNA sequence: TGCGCCAGCAGCGGAGGGACTGGGGGTGGGTACAATGAGCAGTTCTTC. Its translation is CASSGGTGGGYNEQFF.

CDR3 protein: CASSISTENTGELFF. For the CDR3, the DNA is TGTGCCAGTAGTATCTCTACCGAGAACACCGGGGAGCTGTTTTTT. The rearrangement joins TRBV19 to TRBJ2-2; D is ambiguous. The CDR3 sequence is 15 residues long. Germline CDR1 LNHDA, CDR2 SQIVND (reference sequence). Trimming cost V 3 bases and J 1 base, with 9 bases left between them. The variable domain in full, with the rest retrieved from reference TRBV19 and TRBJ2-2, is DGGITQSPKYLFRKEGQNVTLSCEQNLNHDAMYWYRQDPGQGLRLIYYSQIVNDFQKGDIAEGYSVSREKKESFPLTVTSAQKNPTAFYLCASSISTENTGELFFGEGSRLTVL.

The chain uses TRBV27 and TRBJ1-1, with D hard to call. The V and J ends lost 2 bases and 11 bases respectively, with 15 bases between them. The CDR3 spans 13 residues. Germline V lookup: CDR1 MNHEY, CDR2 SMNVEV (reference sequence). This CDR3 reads CASSLLLGYRAFF. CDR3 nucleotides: TGTGCCAGCAGTTTACTGTTGGGGTACCGTGCTTTCTTT.

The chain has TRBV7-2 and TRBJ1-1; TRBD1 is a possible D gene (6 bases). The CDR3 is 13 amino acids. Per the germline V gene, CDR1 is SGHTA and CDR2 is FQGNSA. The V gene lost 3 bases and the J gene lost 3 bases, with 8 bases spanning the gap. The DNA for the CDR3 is TGTGCCAGCAGCTTTTCAGGGGACACTGAAGCTTTCTTT. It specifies CASSFSGDTEAFF.

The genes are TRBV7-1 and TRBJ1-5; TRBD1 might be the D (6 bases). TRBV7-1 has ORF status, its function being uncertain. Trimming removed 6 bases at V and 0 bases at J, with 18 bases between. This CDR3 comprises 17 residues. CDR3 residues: CASSLRPGHNSNQPQHF. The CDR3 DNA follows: TGTGCCAGCAGTTTGCGTCCGGGACACAATAGCAATCAGCCCCAGCATTTT.

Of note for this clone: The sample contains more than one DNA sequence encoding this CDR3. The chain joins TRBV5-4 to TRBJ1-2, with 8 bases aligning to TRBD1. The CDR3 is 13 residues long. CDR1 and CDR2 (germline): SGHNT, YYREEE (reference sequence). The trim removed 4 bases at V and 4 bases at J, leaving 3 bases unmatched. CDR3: CASSPGQGYGYTF. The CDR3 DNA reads TGTGCCAGCAGCCCAGGACAGGGCTATGGCTACACCTTC.

In DNA form, the CDR3 reads TGTGCCAGTAGTATTTTGGCAGGGGGGAGCCAGCCCCAGCATTTT. This codes for CASSILAGGSQPQHF. The rearrangement uses TRBV19 and TRBJ1-5, with 7 bases identical to TRBD1. This CDR3 is built from 15 residues. J was trimmed by 7 bases and V by 3 bases; bases with no gene match: 9. Germline CDR1 reads LNHDA; CDR2 reads SQIVND (reference sequence).

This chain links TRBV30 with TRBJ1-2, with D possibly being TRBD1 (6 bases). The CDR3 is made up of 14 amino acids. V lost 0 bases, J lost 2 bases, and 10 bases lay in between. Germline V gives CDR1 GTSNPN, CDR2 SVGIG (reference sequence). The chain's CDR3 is CAWSVLQGNYGYTF. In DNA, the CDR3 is TGTGCCTGGAGTGTACTTCAGGGGAACTATGGCTACACCTTC.

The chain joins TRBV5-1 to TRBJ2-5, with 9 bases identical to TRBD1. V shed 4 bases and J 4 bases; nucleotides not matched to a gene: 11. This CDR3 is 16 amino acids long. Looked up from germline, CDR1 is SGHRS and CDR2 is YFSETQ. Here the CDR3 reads CASSPGDRGFGETQYF. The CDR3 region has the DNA TGCGCCAGCAGCCCGGGCGACAGGGGGTTTGGAGAGACCCAGTACTTC.

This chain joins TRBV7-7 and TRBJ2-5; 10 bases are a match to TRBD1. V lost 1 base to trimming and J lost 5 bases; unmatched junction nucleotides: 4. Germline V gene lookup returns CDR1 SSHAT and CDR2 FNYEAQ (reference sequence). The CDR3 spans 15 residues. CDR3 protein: CASSLVGTGVETQYF. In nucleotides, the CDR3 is TGTGCCAGCAGCTTAGTGGGGACAGGGGTGGAGACCCAGTACTTC. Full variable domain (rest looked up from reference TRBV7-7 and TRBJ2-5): GAGVSQSPRYKVTKRGQDVTLRCDPISSHATLYWYQQALGQGPEFLTYFNYEAQPDKSGLPSDRFSAERPEGSISTLTIQRTEQRDSAMYRCASSLVGTGVETQYFGPGTRLLVL.

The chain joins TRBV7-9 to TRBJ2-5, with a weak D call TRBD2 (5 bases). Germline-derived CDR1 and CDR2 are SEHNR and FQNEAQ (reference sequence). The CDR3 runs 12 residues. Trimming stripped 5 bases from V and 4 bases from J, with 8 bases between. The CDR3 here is CASSQGLETQYF. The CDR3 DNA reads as TGTGCCAGCAGCCAAGGACTAGAGACCCAGTACTTC.

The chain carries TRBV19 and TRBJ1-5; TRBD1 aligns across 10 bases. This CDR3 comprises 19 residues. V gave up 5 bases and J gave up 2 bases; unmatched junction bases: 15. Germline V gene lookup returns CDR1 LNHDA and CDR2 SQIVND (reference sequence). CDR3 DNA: TGTGCCAGTAGTGCCGGGACAGGGGCAGCTATGTACCGCAATCAGCCCCAGCATTTT. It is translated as CASSAGTGAAMYRNQPQHF.